Shown below are 27 T cell receptor beta chains from a single sample sequenced in a study of Ad26.COV2.S vaccination and SARS-CoV-2 variants. The repertoire was sequenced with immunoSEQ multiplex PCR; TCRdb's copy has only in-frame clones and lacks some. The sample carries fewer than 400,000 clones, 85% recorded once. The treatment was: around 19 received Ad26.COV2.S at low or high dose, single or two shots; roughly five received placebo; per-sample allocation not given. Collection of the samples took place on day 63 after the first injection of vaccine or placebo. The sample was peripheral blood, taken in a trial of Ad26.COV2.S vaccine versus placebo. Every receptor here comes from a person between 18 and 65 years old who received the Ad26.COV2.S COVID-19 vaccine or a placebo.

The chain uses TRBV9 and TRBJ1-1; D is perhaps TRBD1 (6 bases). The CDR3 is 15 amino acids. CDR1 SGDLS and CDR2 YYNGEE come from the germline V gene. V was pared by 3 bases and J by 8 bases, with 20 bases between. CDR3 sequence (DNA): TGTGCCAGCAGCGCCAGGGGATCCCCGCGGGACGAAGCTTTCTTT. Translating gives CASSARGSPRDEAFF.

V and J are TRBV2 and TRBJ1-1; 7 positions match TRBD1. Per germline, CDR1 SNHLY and CDR2 FYNNEI. The CDR3 loop spans 13 amino acids. V gave up 6 bases and J gave up 11 bases; unmatched junction bases: 12. The DNA of the CDR3 is TGTGCCAGCAGCCCGGACAGGAACCTGAGTGCTTTCTTT. This codes for CASSPDRNLSAFF.

In the case of this clone: Within the sample, other DNA sequences also encode this same CDR3. This chain connects TRBV19 to TRBJ2-5; no clear D gene. This CDR3 is 11 amino acids long. Germline V gives CDR1 LNHDA, CDR2 SQIVND (reference sequence). The V end was cut by 4 bases, the J end by 4 bases, with 4 bases between. The CDR3 DNA reads TGTGCCAGTAGTACCGGAGAGACCCAGTACTTC. Protein product: CASSTGETQYF.

The DNA for the CDR3 is TGTGCCAGTAGTTCGGGACTAGCGCCTAGCACAGATACGCAGTATTTT. It is translated as CASSSGLAPSTDTQYF. The V and J genes are TRBV19 and TRBJ2-3; 10 bases are a match to TRBD2. Germline loops: CDR1 LNHDA, CDR2 SQIVND (reference sequence). This CDR3 has 16 residues. V lost 5 bases and J lost 0; bases outside the gene matches: 5.

This clone was seen a single time. The rearrangement joins TRBV5-5 to TRBJ2-5, with D uncertain. Deletions cut 3 bases from V and 5 bases from J, with 5 bases between. From germline, CDR1 is SGHKS and CDR2 YYEKEE (reference sequence). The CDR3 has 11 residues. CDR3 nucleotides: TGTGCCAGCAGCTCATTGGAGACCCAGTACTTC. Encoded protein: CASSSLETQYF.

V gene TRBV5-4 combines with J gene TRBJ2-1; unclear D gene. The CDR3 runs 12 residues. The germline CDR1 and CDR2 sequences are SGHNT and YYREEE (reference sequence). Deletions cut 0 bases from V and 5 bases from J, with 3 bases between. The CDR3 loop reads CASSLGDNEQFF. CDR3 bases: TGTGCCAGCAGCTTGGGGGACAATGAGCAGTTCTTC.

This chain joins TRBV11-2 and TRBJ2-3; D is unclear. This CDR3 has 14 residues. Trimming left V 0 bases short and J 3 bases short, with 7 bases between. The germline CDR1 and CDR2 sequences are SGHAT and FQNNGV. This chain's CDR3 is CASSLDYMTDTQYF. The CDR3 DNA reads as TGTGCCAGCAGCTTAGATTACATGACAGATACGCAGTATTTT.

CDR3: CASSLAGRGNEQYF. CDR3 in DNA: TGTGCCAGCAGCTTAGCAGGCAGGGGCAACGAGCAGTACTTC. The V and J genes are TRBV7-9 and TRBJ2-7; TRBD1 is a possible D gene (6 bases). The germline gives CDR1 SEHNR, CDR2 FQNEAQ (reference sequence). This CDR3 is built from 14 residues. V gave up 0 bases and J gave up 5 bases, with 11 bases separating them.

This clone was observed a single time. The chain joins TRBV6-5 to TRBJ1-6; the D is unclear. This CDR3 has 16 amino acids. Per the germline V gene, CDR1 is MNHEY and CDR2 is SVGAGI. The V and J ends lost 4 bases and 4 bases respectively, with 14 bases between them. The CDR3 nucleotides are TGTGCCAGCAGTTCACCCCGGACGGAATATAATTCACCCCTCCACTTT. Translating gives CASSSPRTEYNSPLHF.

The rearrangement links TRBV7-2 to TRBJ2-4; no reliable D call. The CDR3 spans 12 residues. The ends were cut back, 1 base at V and 14 bases at J, with 12 bases in the middle. Germline V gene sequence: CDR1 SGHTA, CDR2 FQGNSA. The CDR3 loop is CASSLGDKQKYF. The DNA of the CDR3 is TGTGCCAGCAGCTTAGGTGACAAACAAAAGTACTTC. Combining the CDR3 with reference TRBV7-2 and TRBJ2-4 gives the whole variable domain GAGVSQSPSNKVTEKGKDVELRCDPISGHTALYWYRQSLGQGLEFLIYFQGNSAPDKSGLPSDRFSAERTGGSVSTLTIQRTQQEDSAVYLCASSLGDKQKYFGAGTRLSVL.

V gene TRBV28 combines with J gene TRBJ1-2, with 8 bases that match TRBD1. J lost 3 bases, V lost 6 bases, and 12 bases had no gene match. Germline lookup yields CDR1 MDHEN and CDR2 SYDVKM. The CDR3 consists of 16 residues. The CDR3 spells CASSPGGFGFDYGYTF. DNA for the CDR3: TGTGCCAGCAGCCCAGGGGGCTTTGGGTTTGACTATGGCTACACCTTC.

The rearrangement links TRBV29-1 to TRBJ1-5, with D possibly matching TRBD1 (5 bases). The germline V gene has CDR1 SQVTM and CDR2 ANQGSEA. The CDR3 is 16 amino acids. Trimming left V 4 bases short and J 4 bases short, with 20 bases between. CDR3 sequence (DNA): TGCAGCGTTGGAGGCGGGGCCGGAGGAAATAATCAGCCCCAGCATTTT. Translation: CSVGGGAGGNNQPQHF.

The chain has TRBV11-3 and TRBJ2-1; 11 positions match TRBD2. This CDR3 spans 17 amino acids. Germline lookup yields CDR1 SGHNT and CDR2 YENEEA. V dropped 5 bases and J dropped 9; count of bases not matched to a gene: 15. The CDR3, as DNA: TGTGCCAGCAGCGCCCGACTAGCGGGGCCAATGGAGGGTGAGCAGTTCTTC. Residues: CASSARLAGPMEGEQFF.

The chain employs TRBV7-9 and TRBJ1-1, with D perhaps matching TRBD1 (6 bases). Germline CDR1 is SEHNR and CDR2 is FQNEAQ (reference sequence). V gave up 5 bases and J gave up 5 bases, with 15 bases separating them. The CDR3 sequence is 14 residues long. Here the CDR3 reads CASSPRTEETEAFF. CDR3 nucleotide sequence: TGTGCCAGCAGCCCAAGGACAGAAGAGACTGAAGCTTTCTTT.

The rearrangement uses TRBV5-3 and TRBJ2-3, with D perhaps TRBD1 (7 bases). TRBV5-3 belongs to the ORF category, with a function that is uncertain. CDR3 length: 18 residues. V was trimmed by 3 bases and J by 3 bases, leaving 23 bases between them. The CDR3 here is CARSWDSINRGRTDTQYF. The CDR3 DNA reads TGTGCCAGAAGCTGGGACTCAATAAACAGGGGTCGTACAGATACGCAGTATTTT.

This clone was found once. V is TRBV6-5 and J is TRBJ2-3; 7 bases agree with TRBD1. V lost 8 bases to trimming and J lost 0 bases; unmatched junction nucleotides: 8. CDR3 size: 15 residues. In germline, CDR1 is MNHEY, CDR2 SVGAGI. The CDR3 region has the DNA TGTGCCAGCGGGGCAGGGGGTTGGAGCACAGATACGCAGTATTTT. Translation gives CASGAGGWSTDTQYF.

This chain's CDR3 is CASRAPSSSYEQYF. The CDR3 nucleotides read TGTGCCAGCAGGGCACCTAGTTCCTCCTACGAGCAGTACTTC. The chain combines TRBV2 with TRBJ2-7; D gene ambiguous. The germline gives CDR1 SNHLY, CDR2 FYNNEI. The CDR3 runs to 14 residues. Trimming took 6 bases from V and 0 from J, leaving 12 bases between them.

The V call is TRBV9, the J call TRBJ2-5; 7 bases align to TRBD1. Trimming took 6 bases from V and 5 from J; bases not matched to a gene: 13. This CDR3 comprises 15 residues. Per the germline V gene, CDR1 is SGDLS and CDR2 is YYNGEE. Here the CDR3 reads CASTEDRVGWETQYF. CDR3 nucleotide sequence: TGTGCCAGCACCGAAGACAGGGTGGGCTGGGAGACCCAGTACTTC. Variable domain in full (rest from reference TRBV9 and TRBJ2-5): DSGVTQTPKHLITATGQRVTLRCSPRSGDLSVYWYQQSLDQGLQFLIQYYNGEERAKGNILERFSAQQFPDLHSELNLSSLELGDSALYFCASTEDRVGWETQYFGPGTRLLVL.

The V and J genes are TRBV29-1 and TRBJ2-7, with TRBD2 identical over 8 bases. The CDR3 sequence is 14 residues long. V shed 3 bases and J 2 bases; nucleotides not matched to a gene: 6. Germline V gene lookup returns CDR1 SQVTM and CDR2 ANQGSEA. In DNA form, the CDR3 reads TGCAGCGTTGAGGTAGCGGGGACCGCCTACGAGCAGTACTTC. It codes for CSVEVAGTAYEQYF.

The rearrangement links TRBV7-2 to TRBJ2-5; 12 bases map to TRBD2. Germline-derived CDR1 and CDR2 are SGHTA and FQGNSA. With 6 bases clipped from V and 4 bases from J, the junction kept 6 bases outside the gene matches. The CDR3 is 15 amino acids. The CDR3 DNA follows: TGTGCCAGCAGTTTCGGGACTAGCGGGCTAGAGACCCAGTACTTC. As protein: CASSFGTSGLETQYF.

The chain couples TRBV7-9 to TRBJ2-7; D possibly uses TRBD1 or TRBD2 (6 bases each). V was trimmed by 1 base and J by 4 bases, leaving 11 bases between them. The CDR3 consists of 14 residues. Germline CDR1 reads SEHNR; CDR2 reads FQNEAQ (reference sequence). The CDR3 nucleotides are TGTGCCAGCAGCTTAGTGGACAGCGGGTACGAGCAGTACTTC. Translation: CASSLVDSGYEQYF.

The chain employs TRBV6-2 or TRBV6-3 and TRBJ1-5; TRBD1 matches at 7 bases. Germline values: CDR1 MNHEY, CDR2 SVGEGT. The CDR3 totals 16 residues. With V trimmed by 4 bases and J by 6 bases, 12 bases remained unmatched. In nucleotides, the CDR3 is TGTGCCAGCAGTTCGCCCCGGACAGGTTCACGTCAGCCCCAGCATTTT. This gives the protein CASSSPRTGSRQPQHF.

The chain is built from TRBV6-2 or TRBV6-3 and TRBJ1-6; 8 bases map to TRBD1. V was pared by 5 bases and J by 6 bases, with 3 bases of the junction left unmatched. The CDR3 is 14 residues long. The germline CDR1 and CDR2 sequences are MNHEY and SVGEGT. The CDR3 is CASSRDRGNSPLHF. CDR3 DNA: TGTGCCAGCAGTCGTGACAGGGGTAATTCACCCCTCCACTTT.

This clone was seen a single time. The chain joins TRBV10-1 to TRBJ2-5; 7 positions agree with TRBD2. Trimming took 2 bases from V and 1 from J; bases not matched to a gene: 7. CDR1 WNHNN and CDR2 SYGVQD come from the germline V gene (reference sequence). CDR3 size: 16 residues. DNA of the CDR3: TGCGCCAGCAGTGAGAGAGCGGGGAAACTCCAAGAGACCCAGTACTTC. Translated, it gives CASSERAGKLQETQYF.

The V gene is TRBV12-3 or TRBV12-4, the J gene TRBJ2-1; unclear D gene. V shed 6 bases and J shed 5 bases, with 8 bases lying between them. The CDR3 consists of 12 residues. The CDR3 sequence: CASSPPNNEQFF. DNA for the CDR3: TGTGCCAGCAGCCCCCCGAACAATGAGCAGTTCTTC.

Of note for this clone: Other DNA variants within this sample encode the same CDR3. The rearrangement uses TRBV5-1 and TRBJ1-1; D is ambiguous. Trimming shortened V by 0 bases and J by 1 base, and 7 bases separated the two germline ends. The CDR3 loop spans 14 amino acids. The germline V gene has CDR1 SGHRS and CDR2 YFSETQ. The CDR3 DNA follows: TGCGCCAGCAGCTTGGGGGCAGGGAACACTGAAGCTTTCTTT. Its protein product is CASSLGAGNTEAFF.

V gene TRBV7-2 combines with J gene TRBJ2-2; 8 positions agree with TRBD1. The germline V gene encodes CDR1 SGHTA and CDR2 FQGNSA. V was pared by 5 bases and J by 3 bases, with 8 bases of the junction left unmatched. CDR3 length: 16 amino acids. Written as DNA, the CDR3 is TGTGCCAGCAGCCGTTTACCAGGGGGCGACACCGGGGAGCTGTTTTTT. Protein: CASSRLPGGDTGELFF.